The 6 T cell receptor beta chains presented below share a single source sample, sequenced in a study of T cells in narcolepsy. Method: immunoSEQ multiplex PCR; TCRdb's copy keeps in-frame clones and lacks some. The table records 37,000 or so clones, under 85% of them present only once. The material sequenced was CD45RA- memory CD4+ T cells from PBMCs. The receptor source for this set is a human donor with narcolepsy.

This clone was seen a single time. The CDR3 region is CASSVEVGQPQHF. CDR3 DNA sequence: TGTGCCAGCAGTGTCGAGGTGGGGCAGCCCCAGCATTTT. The chain joins TRBV6-4 to TRBJ1-5; no clear D. The CDR3 consists of 13 residues. Germline CDR1 reads MRHNA; CDR2 reads SNTAGT. V lost 4 bases to trimming and J lost 7 bases, with 11 bases between them.

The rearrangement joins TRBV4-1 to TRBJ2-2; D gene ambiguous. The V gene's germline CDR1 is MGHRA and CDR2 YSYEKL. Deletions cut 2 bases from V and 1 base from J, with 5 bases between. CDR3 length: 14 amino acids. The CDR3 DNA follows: TGCGCCAGCAGCCAACGAGAGAACACCGGGGAGCTGTTTTTT. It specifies CASSQRENTGELFF.

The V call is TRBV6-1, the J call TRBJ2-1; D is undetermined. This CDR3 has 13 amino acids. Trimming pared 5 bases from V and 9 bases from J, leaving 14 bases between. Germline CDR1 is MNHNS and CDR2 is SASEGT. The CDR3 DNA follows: TGTGCCAGCAGTCATGACTCACGAGGTGAGCAGTTCTTC. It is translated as CASSHDSRGEQFF.

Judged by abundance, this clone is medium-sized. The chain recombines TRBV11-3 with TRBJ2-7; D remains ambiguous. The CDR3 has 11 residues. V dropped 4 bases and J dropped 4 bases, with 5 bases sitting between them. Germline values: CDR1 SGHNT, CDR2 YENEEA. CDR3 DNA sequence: TGTGCCAGCAGCTCCCTATACGAGCAGTACTTC. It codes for CASSSLYEQYF.

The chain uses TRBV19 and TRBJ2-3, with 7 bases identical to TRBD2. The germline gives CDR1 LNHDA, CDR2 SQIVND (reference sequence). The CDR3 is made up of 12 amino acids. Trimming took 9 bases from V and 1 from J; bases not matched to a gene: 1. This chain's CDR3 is CASAGGTDTQYF. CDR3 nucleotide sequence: TGTGCCAGCGCGGGGGGCACAGATACGCAGTATTTT.

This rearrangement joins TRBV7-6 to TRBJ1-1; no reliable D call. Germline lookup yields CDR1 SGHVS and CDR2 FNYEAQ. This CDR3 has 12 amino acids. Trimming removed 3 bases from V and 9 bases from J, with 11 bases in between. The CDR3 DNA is TGTGCCAGCAGCTTGAGTGCAGGAAAAGCTTTCTTT. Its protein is CASSLSAGKAFF. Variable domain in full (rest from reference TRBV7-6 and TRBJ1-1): GAGVSQSPRYKVTKRGQDVALRCDPISGHVSLYWYRQALGQGPEFLTYFNYEAQQDKSGLPNDRFSAERPEGSISTLTIQRTEQRDSAMYRCASSLSAGKAFFGQGTRLTVV.